This T cell receptor (beta chain) was documented in a study of long-term antiretroviral therapy in people with HIV. Overall study findings and caveats: Increased diversity was seen after ART, yet it remained lower than in transplant donor controls. In HIV, the repertoires covered a tighter span of CDR3 lengths than in controls.

Turning to this clone: Its antigen is unidentified.

Every HIV-positive participant received treatment in the United States. There were about 1-11 million cryopreserved PBMC in the samples before DNA extraction. It was version v3.0 of the immunoSEQ assay that was run at survey level. Only in-frame clones appear in the TCRdb table, and some are missing; sequencing was by immunoSEQ multiplex PCR. Seen here are about 4,800 clones, 88% observed once, and the top ten hold 6.1%. The sequence was obtained from a woman aged 45-65 years with HIV. Here the sequenced sample was unsorted PBMCs, taken 1.3 years after starting antiretroviral therapy.

CDR3 nucleotide sequence: TGTGCCACCCCTCCTCCCCCGGGCGCCAGATCCGGGGAGCTGTTTTTT. Translating it yields CATPPPPGARSGELFF. The chain employs TRBV5-8 and TRBJ2-2; D call uncertain. CDR1 and CDR2 (germline): SGHTS, YDEGEE. Deletions cut 9 bases from V and 6 bases from J, with 24 bases between. The CDR3 runs to 16 residues.